Presented here are 6 T cell receptor beta chains from one specimen sequenced in a study of shared clonotypes between healthy human individuals. Naive CD8 cells, CD45RO-negative and positively selected for CCR7, excluded terminally differentiated effector memory CD45RA+ cells. Assay used: immunoSEQ multiplex PCR; TCRdb lists only in-frame clones, some missing. The sample carries about 2.1 million clones, roughly 95% recorded once. Sequenced material: naive CD8+ T cells from PBMCs. The receptors originated from a young man in good health. Some clones in this sample may be carry-over from other donors' samples.

The CDR3 region is CASRTRILAGGPDTQYF. CDR3 DNA: TGTGCCAGCAGAACGCGCATTCTAGCGGGAGGGCCCGATACGCAGTATTTT. The chain uses TRBV7-2 and TRBJ2-3; TRBD2 agrees at 12 bases. Germline V lookup: CDR1 SGHTA, CDR2 FQGNSA. J lost 6 bases, V lost 6 bases, and 13 bases had no gene match. The CDR3 extends over 17 amino acids.

The genes are TRBV4-3 and TRBJ1-1, with a tentative D call TRBD1 (6 bases). Trimming removed 4 bases at V and 3 bases at J, with 15 bases between. CDR3 length: 15 residues. Per germline, CDR1 LGHNA and CDR2 YSLEER. CDR3 sequence reads: CASSLGTSEHTEAFF. The CDR3 DNA is TGCGCCAGCAGCCTGGGGACAAGCGAACACACTGAAGCTTTCTTT.

This clone was seen a single time. V usage is TRBV15 and J usage is TRBJ1-4; a possible D gene is TRBD1 (5 bases). Trimming shortened V by 5 bases and J by 7 bases, and 14 bases separated the two germline ends. The germline CDR1 and CDR2 sequences are LNHNV and YYDKDF (reference sequence). The CDR3 sequence is 14 residues long. The CDR3 loop reads CATSRLQVGEKLFF. The DNA for the CDR3 is TGTGCCACCAGCCGGCTACAGGTTGGTGAAAAACTGTTTTTT. Full variable domain (outside the CDR3, taken from reference TRBV15 and TRBJ1-4): DAMVIQNPRYQVTQFGKPVTLSCSQTLNHNVMYWYQQKSSQAPKLLFHYYDKDFNNEADTPDNFQSRRPNTSFCFLDIRSPGLGDTAMYLCATSRLQVGEKLFFGSGTQLSVL.

Worth noting for this clone: The junction and the germline gene differ at one end; a read error may be behind it. This chain links TRBV5-6 with TRBJ2-3; 10 bases are shared with TRBD2. Germline V CDR1 and CDR2: SGHDT, YYEEEE. CDR3 length equals 15 residues. CDR3: CASNLGGLAPDTQYF. CDR3 in DNA: TGTGCCAGCAACTTGGGGGGACTAGCGCCAGATACGCAGTATTTT.

The V and J genes are TRBV7-8 and TRBJ2-1; D unresolved. V was trimmed by 0 bases and J by 2 bases, leaving 8 bases between them. Germline CDR1 is SGHVS and CDR2 is FQNEAQ. There are 15 residues in the CDR3. CDR3 DNA sequence: TGTGCCAGCAGCTTAGCTCTGGCTGCCTACAATGAGCAGTTCTTC. It is translated as CASSLALAAYNEQFF.

V and J are TRBV7-7 and TRBJ2-7, with 8 bases fitting TRBD2. Germline-derived CDR1 and CDR2 are SSHAT and FNYEAQ (reference sequence). The CDR3 has 14 residues. Germline trimming cut 1 base from V and 5 bases from J; bases unmatched to any gene: 4. The CDR3 sequence: CASSLGLAGHEQYF. The CDR3 bases are TGTGCCAGCAGCTTAGGGCTAGCGGGTCACGAGCAGTACTTC. Full variable domain (remainder filled in from reference TRBV7-7 and TRBJ2-7): GAGVSQSPRYKVTKRGQDVTLRCDPISSHATLYWYQQALGQGPEFLTYFNYEAQPDKSGLPSDRFSAERPEGSISTLTIQRTEQRDSAMYRCASSLGLAGHEQYFGPGTRLTVT.